These 20 T cell receptor gamma chains originate from one sample sequenced in a study of gamma-delta T cells after stem cell transplantation. TCRdb re-called clones from the RT-PCR reads via CATT. The table has more than 350 gamma-chain clones, roughly 2.5% seen once. Sequencing used gamma-delta T cells. The receptors stem from a human donor. It is not recorded whose cells these are; they may come from a transplant donor.

This clone is labeled as medium-sized. A far larger clone is off by one base, so a read error is likely. At the DNA level, this CDR3 is encoded by other sequences in the same sample as well. The chain is built from TRGV9 and TRGJ1 or TRGJ2. V lost 12 bases, J lost 6 bases, and 14 bases stayed unmatched. Per the germline V gene, CDR1 is GITISATS and CDR2 is ISYDGTV (reference sequence). This CDR3 contains 12 residues. The CDR3 protein is CALSLGRYKKLF. Here the CDR3 DNA reads TGTGCCCTATCCCTTGGACGTTATAAGAAACTCTTT.

This clone is labeled medium-sized. The likely explanation is a read error, given a far larger clone one base away. The CDR3 protein is CASSLGRYKKLF. CDR3 DNA: TGTGCCTCATCCCTTGGACGTTATAAGAAACTCTTT. The chain has TRGV9 and TRGJ1 or TRGJ2. This CDR3 has 12 residues. CDR1 is GITISATS, CDR2 ISYDGTV, per germline (reference sequence). The J segment lost 6 bases and the V segment lost 11 bases, leaving 13 bases of the junction unmatched.

Points on this clone: The protein recorded in TCRdb matches a much larger clone and deviates from this DNA's translation at residue 10, suggesting a read error; the protein here is obtained by translating the DNA. V usage is TRGV3 and J usage is TRGJ1 or TRGJ2. In germline, CDR1 is VTNTFY, CDR2 YDVSTARD (reference sequence). The CDR3 runs to 12 residues. This CDR3 reads CATWDRPGKNLF. As DNA, the CDR3 is TGTGCCACCTGGGACAGGCCGGGTAAGAACCTCTTT.

This clone was seen more than once but under ten times. A far larger clone is off by one base, so a read error is likely. The chain uses TRGV9 and TRGJ1 or TRGJ2. From germline, CDR1 is GITISATS and CDR2 ISYDGTV (reference sequence). The CDR3 extends over 14 amino acids. CDR3 loop: CALREPPPTLKKLF. DNA for the CDR3: TGTGCCTTGCGGGAGCCACCTCCAACACTGAAGAAACTCTTT.

This clone was seen only a few times. The protein TCRdb gives is from a much larger clone and does not agree with this DNA's translation at residue 7, likely a read error; the protein shown here comes from the DNA. The chain couples TRGV2 to TRGJ1 or TRGJ2. V was clipped by 0 bases and J by 11 bases; unmatched bases: 7. This CDR3 comprises 12 residues. The germline V gene encodes CDR1 EGSNGY and CDR2 YDSYNSKV. Here the CDR3 reads CATWDGCREKLF. The CDR3 DNA follows: TGTGCCACCTGGGACGGGTGCAGGGAGAAACTCTTT.

A few counts support this clone. A far larger clone lies a single base away; this is likely a read error. This specimen includes other DNA sequences encoding the same CDR3. The V call is TRGV9, the J call TRGJ1 or TRGJ2. CDR3 length: 16 amino acids. Germline V gives CDR1 GITISATS, CDR2 ISYDGTV (reference sequence). CDR3 residues: CALWEVQSPPGYKKLF. The CDR3 bases are TGTGCCTTGTGGGAGGTGCAATCTCCTCCAGGTTATAAGAAACTATTT.

This clone occurred a few times. A far more abundant clone sits one base away, making this likely a read error. Other DNA sequences in the same sample also yield this CDR3. V and J are TRGV9 and TRGJP. The CDR3 has 16 amino acids. CDR1 is GITISATS, CDR2 ISYDGTV, per germline (reference sequence). This CDR3 reads CALWEVVELGKKIKVF. The DNA for the CDR3 is TGTGCCTTGTGGGAGGTGGTAGAGTTGGGCAAGAAAATCAAGGTATTT.

This clone has only a few counts. TCRdb's entry gives the protein of a much larger clone, which mismatches this DNA's translation at residue 7, likely from a read error; the protein reported here is translated from the DNA. The rearrangement uses TRGV9 and TRGJ1 or TRGJ2. Germline V gene data show CDR1 as GITISATS and CDR2 as ISYDGTV (reference sequence). The CDR3 contains 12 residues. The V and J ends lost 3 bases and 5 bases, in that order; junction bases with no gene match: 4. The CDR3 is CALWERNYKKLF. The CDR3 DNA reads TGTGCCTTGTGGGAGCGAAATTATAAGAAACTCTTT.

There are a few counts of this clone. A read error is likely here: a far larger clone is one base away. This sample includes further DNA sequences coding for the same CDR3. The rearrangement links TRGV9 to TRGJP. The CDR3 is 15 residues long. The germline V gene has CDR1 GITISATS and CDR2 ISYDGTV (reference sequence). The CDR3: CALWPSELGKKIKVF. In nucleotides, the CDR3 is TGCGCCTTGTGGCCTTCGGAGTTGGGCAAAAAAATCAAGGTATTT.

By share, this clone counts as large. This same CDR3 is encoded by further DNA sequences in the sample. This chain joins TRGV9 and TRGJ1 or TRGJ2. The CDR3 has 14 amino acids. CDR1 and CDR2 (germline): GITISATS, ISYDGTV (reference sequence). Germline trimming cut 1 base from V and 4 bases from J; bases unmatched to any gene: 7. In DNA, the CDR3 is TGTGCCTTGTGGGAGGTAAAGATATATTATAAGAAACTCTTT. Protein product: CALWEVKIYYKKLF.

This clone was recorded a few times. One end of the junction does not line up with germline, which may come from a read error. The V call is TRGV9, the J call TRGJP. Germline assignment: CDR1 GITISATS and CDR2 ISYDGTV (reference sequence). The CDR3 is 17 residues long. The CDR3 reads CTLWEVLQELGKKIKVF. CDR3 nucleotide sequence: TGTACCTTGTGGGAGGTGCTCCAAGAGTTGGGTAAAAAAATCAAGGTATTT.

By proportion, this clone is large. The chain couples TRGV9 to TRGJ1 or TRGJ2. Losses at the gene ends were 3 bases for V and 0 bases for J; bases not matched to a gene: 5. This CDR3 has 14 amino acids. Germline V gene sequence: CDR1 GITISATS, CDR2 ISYDGTV (reference sequence). Here the CDR3 reads CALWENTNYYKKLF. In nucleotides, the CDR3 is TGTGCCTTGTGGGAGAACACGAATTATTATAAGAAACTCTTT.

This clone is termed hyperexpanded. This sample includes further DNA sequences coding for the same CDR3. CDR3 coding DNA: TGTGCCTTGTGGGAGTCAGGAGAGTTGGGCAAAAAAATCAAGGTATTT. Protein: CALWESGELGKKIKVF. The chain combines TRGV9 with TRGJP. The CDR3 consists of 16 residues. Germline V gene data show CDR1 as GITISATS and CDR2 as ISYDGTV (reference sequence). V dropped 3 bases and J dropped 6; count of bases not matched to a gene: 5.

This clone was observed a few times. A read error likely explains why the TCRdb protein, taken from a much larger clone, differs from this DNA's translation at residue 3; the protein shown is translated from the DNA. The rearrangement joins TRGV9 to TRGJP. Germline CDR1 reads GITISATS; CDR2 reads ISYDGTV (reference sequence). CDR3 size: 16 residues. This CDR3 reads CASWEVVELGKKIKVF. In DNA, the CDR3 is TGTGCCTCGTGGGAGGTGGTAGAGTTGGGCAAAAAAATCAAGGTATTT.

By sample share, this clone is large (0.1 to 1%). A read error is possible here, since a much larger clone lies one base away. Other nucleotide sequences from this sample produce the same CDR3. This sequence joins TRGV9 and TRGJP. The CDR3 loop spans 17 amino acids. Germline V gives CDR1 GITISATS, CDR2 ISYDGTV (reference sequence). Here the CDR3 DNA reads TGTGCCTTGTGGGAGCCCCCCGCGGAGTTGGGCAGAAAAATCAAGGTATTT. Its protein is CALWEPPAELGRKIKVF.

A few counts support this clone. A far larger clone is just one base off, so this is likely a read error. This chain uses TRGV9 with TRGJP. CDR3 length: 15 amino acids. Unmatched junction bases numbered 3, after V lost 4 bases and J lost 6 bases. Germline V gives CDR1 GITISATS, CDR2 ISYDGTV (reference sequence). The CDR3 coding sequence is TGTGCCTTGTGGGATGGAGAGTTGGGCAAAAAAATCAAGGTATTT. Amino acid sequence: CALWDGELGKKIKVF.

This clone was detected only a few times. The protein held in TCRdb is that of a much larger clone and does not match this DNA's translation at residue 4, likely because of a read error; the protein shown is translated from the DNA. The J gene is TRGJP, the V gene TRGV9. The CDR3 contains 16 residues. CDR1 is GITISATS, CDR2 ISYDGTV, per germline (reference sequence). The CDR3: CALREARKLGKKIKVF. CDR3 DNA: TGTGCCTTGCGGGAGGCCAGAAAGTTGGGCAAAAAAATCAAGGTATTT.

This clone was observed a few times. The mismatch at residue 3 between this DNA's translation and the TCRdb protein of a much larger clone likely reflects a read error; the protein shown is translated from the DNA. The CDR3 DNA sequence: TGTGCCTCGTGGGAGGGCAATTATTATAAGAAACTCTTT. Its protein product is CASWEGNYYKKLF. This chain uses TRGV9 with TRGJ1 or TRGJ2. The CDR3 length is 13 residues. Germline lookup yields CDR1 GITISATS and CDR2 ISYDGTV (reference sequence).

A remark on this clone: Only one base separates this from a far larger clonotype, so it likely reflects a read error. Within the sample, other DNA sequences also encode this same CDR3. The chain recombines TRGV9 with TRGJP. V shed 6 bases, J shed 7 bases, and the junction held 6 bases outside the gene matches. Per germline, CDR1 GITISATS and CDR2 ISYDGTV (reference sequence). The CDR3 runs 15 residues. This CDR3 is CALWNDELGKKIKVF. The CDR3 DNA follows: TGTGCCTTGTGGAATGACGAGTTGGGCAAAAAAATCAAGGTATTT.

Judged by abundance, this clone is medium-sized (0.01 to 0.1%). A far larger clone is one base from this, pointing to a likely read error. The V and J genes are TRGV9 and TRGJ1 or TRGJ2. Germline V gives CDR1 GITISATS, CDR2 ISYDGTV (reference sequence). This CDR3 spans 12 amino acids. The CDR3 loop is CALWGVRRKKLF. The CDR3 region has the DNA TGTGCCTTGTGGGGGGTGCGACGGAAGAAACTCTTT.